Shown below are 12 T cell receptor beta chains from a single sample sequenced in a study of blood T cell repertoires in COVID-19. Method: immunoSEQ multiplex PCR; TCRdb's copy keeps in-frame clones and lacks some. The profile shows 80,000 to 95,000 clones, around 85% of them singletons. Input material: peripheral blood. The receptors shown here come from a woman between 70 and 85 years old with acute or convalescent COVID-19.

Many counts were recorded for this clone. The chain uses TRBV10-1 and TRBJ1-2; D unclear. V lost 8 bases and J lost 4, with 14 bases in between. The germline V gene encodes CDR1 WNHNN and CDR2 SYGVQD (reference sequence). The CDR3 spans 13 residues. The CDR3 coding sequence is TGCGCCAGCTCCCAGGCAGAAATCTATGGCTACACCTTC. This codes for CASSQAEIYGYTF.

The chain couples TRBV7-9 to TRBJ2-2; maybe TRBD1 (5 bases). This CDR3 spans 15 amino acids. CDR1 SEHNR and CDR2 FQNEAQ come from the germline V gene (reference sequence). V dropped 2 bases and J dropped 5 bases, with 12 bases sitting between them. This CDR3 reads CASSLQGIDTGELFF. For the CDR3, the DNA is TGTGCCAGCAGCTTACAGGGAATAGATACCGGGGAGCTGTTTTTT.

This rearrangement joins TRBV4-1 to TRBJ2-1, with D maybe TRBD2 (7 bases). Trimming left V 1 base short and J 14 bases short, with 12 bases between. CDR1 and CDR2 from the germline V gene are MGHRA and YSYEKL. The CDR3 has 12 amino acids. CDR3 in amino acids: CASSQGGGGEFF. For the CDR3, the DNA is TGCGCCAGCAGCCAAGGGGGAGGGGGTGAGTTCTTC.

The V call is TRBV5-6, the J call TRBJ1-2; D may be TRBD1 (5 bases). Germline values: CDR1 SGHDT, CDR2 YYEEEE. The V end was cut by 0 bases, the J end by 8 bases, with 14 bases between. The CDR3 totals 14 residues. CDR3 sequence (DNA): TGTGCCAGCAGCTTGGACGACAGTCCCTGGGGCTACACCTTC. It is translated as CASSLDDSPWGYTF.

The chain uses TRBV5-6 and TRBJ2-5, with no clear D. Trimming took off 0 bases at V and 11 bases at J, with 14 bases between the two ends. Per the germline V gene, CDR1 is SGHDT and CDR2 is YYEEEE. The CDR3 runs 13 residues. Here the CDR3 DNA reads TGTGCCAGCAGCTTGGAGGTCACTACTGTTCAGTACTTC. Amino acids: CASSLEVTTVQYF. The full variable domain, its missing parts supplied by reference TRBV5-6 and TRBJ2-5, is DAGVTQSPTHLIKTRGQQVTLRCSPKSGHDTVSWYQQALGQGPQFIFQYYEEEERQRGNFPDRFSGHQFPNYSSELNVNALLLGDSALYLCASSLEVTTVQYFGPGTRLLVL.

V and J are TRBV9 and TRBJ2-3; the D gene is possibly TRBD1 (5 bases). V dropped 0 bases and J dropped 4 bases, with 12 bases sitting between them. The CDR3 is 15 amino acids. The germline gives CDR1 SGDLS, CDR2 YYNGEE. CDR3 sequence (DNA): TGTGCCAGCAGCGTAGGGCAGGGCAACTCAGATACGCAGTATTTT. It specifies CASSVGQGNSDTQYF. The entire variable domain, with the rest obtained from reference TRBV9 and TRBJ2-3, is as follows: DSGVTQTPKHLITATGQRVTLRCSPRSGDLSVYWYQQSLDQGLQFLIQYYNGEERAKGNILERFSAQQFPDLHSELNLSSLELGDSALYFCASSVGQGNSDTQYFGPGTRLTVL.

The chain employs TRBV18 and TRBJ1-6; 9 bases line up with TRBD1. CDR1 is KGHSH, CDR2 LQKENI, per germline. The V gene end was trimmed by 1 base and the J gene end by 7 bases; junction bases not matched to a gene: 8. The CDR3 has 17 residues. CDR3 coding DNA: TGTGCCAGCTCACCACTTGGGACAGGGAATCGCAATTCACCCCTCCACTTT. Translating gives CASSPLGTGNRNSPLHF.

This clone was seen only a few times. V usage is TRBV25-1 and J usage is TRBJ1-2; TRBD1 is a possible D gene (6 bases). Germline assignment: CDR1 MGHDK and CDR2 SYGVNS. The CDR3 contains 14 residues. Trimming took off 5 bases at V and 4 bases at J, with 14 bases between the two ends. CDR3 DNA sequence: TGTGCCAGCAGTTCCAGGGGCGGGAGCTATGGCTACACCTTC. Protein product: CASSSRGGSYGYTF.

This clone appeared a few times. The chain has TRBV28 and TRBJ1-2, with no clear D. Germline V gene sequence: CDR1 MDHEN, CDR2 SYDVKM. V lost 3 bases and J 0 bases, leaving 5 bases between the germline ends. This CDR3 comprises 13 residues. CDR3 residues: CASSLAPNYGYTF. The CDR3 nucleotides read TGTGCCAGCAGTTTGGCACCTAACTATGGCTACACCTTC.

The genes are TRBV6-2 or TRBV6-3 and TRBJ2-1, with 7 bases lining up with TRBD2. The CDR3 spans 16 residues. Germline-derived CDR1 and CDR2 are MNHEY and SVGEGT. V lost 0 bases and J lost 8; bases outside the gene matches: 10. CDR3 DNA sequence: TGTGCCAGCAGTTACTCTACTAGCGCGAAACCGGATGAGCAGTTCTTC. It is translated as CASSYSTSAKPDEQFF.

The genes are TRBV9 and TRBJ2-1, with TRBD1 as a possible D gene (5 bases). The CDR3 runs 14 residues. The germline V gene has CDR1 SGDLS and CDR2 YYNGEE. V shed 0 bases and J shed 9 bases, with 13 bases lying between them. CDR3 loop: CASSVAQGVGEQFF. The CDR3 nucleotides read TGTGCCAGCAGCGTAGCCCAAGGGGTCGGTGAGCAGTTCTTC. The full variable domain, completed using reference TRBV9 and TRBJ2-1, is DSGVTQTPKHLITATGQRVTLRCSPRSGDLSVYWYQQSLDQGLQFLIQYYNGEERAKGNILERFSAQQFPDLHSELNLSSLELGDSALYFCASSVAQGVGEQFFGPGTRLTVL.

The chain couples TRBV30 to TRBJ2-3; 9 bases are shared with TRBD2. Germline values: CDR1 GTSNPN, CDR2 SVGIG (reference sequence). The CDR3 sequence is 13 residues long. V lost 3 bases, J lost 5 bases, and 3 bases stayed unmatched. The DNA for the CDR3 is TGTGCCTGGAGCAAACTAGCGGGAGATACGCAGTATTTT. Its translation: CAWSKLAGDTQYF.